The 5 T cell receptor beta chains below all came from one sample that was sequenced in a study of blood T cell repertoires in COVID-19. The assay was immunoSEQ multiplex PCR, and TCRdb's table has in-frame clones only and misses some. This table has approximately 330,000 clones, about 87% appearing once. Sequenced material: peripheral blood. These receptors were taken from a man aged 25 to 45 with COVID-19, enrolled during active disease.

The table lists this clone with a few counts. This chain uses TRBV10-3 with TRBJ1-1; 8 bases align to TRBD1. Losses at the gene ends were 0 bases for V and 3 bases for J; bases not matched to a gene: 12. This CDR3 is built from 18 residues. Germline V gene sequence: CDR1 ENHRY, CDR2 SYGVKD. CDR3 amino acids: CAISESAGGWSWDTEAFF. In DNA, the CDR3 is TGTGCCATCAGTGAGTCGGCAGGGGGCTGGAGTTGGGACACTGAAGCTTTCTTT.

The CDR3 DNA is TGCGCCAGCAGCTTCTCGTCCCTCGGCGAGCAGTACTTC. Its translation: CASSFSSLGEQYF. This chain joins TRBV5-1 and TRBJ2-7; no clear D gene. CDR1 SGHRS and CDR2 YFSETQ come from the germline V gene. Trimming removed 2 bases from V and 6 bases from J, with 12 bases in between. There are 13 residues in the CDR3.

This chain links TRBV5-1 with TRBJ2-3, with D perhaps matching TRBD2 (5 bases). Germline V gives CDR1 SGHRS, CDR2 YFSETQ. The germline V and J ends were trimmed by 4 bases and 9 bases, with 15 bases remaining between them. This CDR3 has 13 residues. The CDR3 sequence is CASSPKADSTQYF. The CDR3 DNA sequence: TGCGCCAGCAGCCCTAAGGCGGACTCCACGCAGTATTTT. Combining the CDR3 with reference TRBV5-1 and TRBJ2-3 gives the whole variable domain KAGVTQTPRYLIKTRGQQVTLSCSPISGHRSVSWYQQTPGQGLQFLFEYFSETQRNKGNFPGRFSGRQFSNSRSEMNVSTLELGDSALYLCASSPKADSTQYFGPGTRLTVL.

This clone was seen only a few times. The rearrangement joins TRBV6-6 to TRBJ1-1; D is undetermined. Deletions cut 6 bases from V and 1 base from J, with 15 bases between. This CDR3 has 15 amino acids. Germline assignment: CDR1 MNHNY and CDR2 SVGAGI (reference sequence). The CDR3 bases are TGTGCCAGCAGCCAGACATTACCTCCGAACACTGAAGCTTTCTTT. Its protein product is CASSQTLPPNTEAFF.

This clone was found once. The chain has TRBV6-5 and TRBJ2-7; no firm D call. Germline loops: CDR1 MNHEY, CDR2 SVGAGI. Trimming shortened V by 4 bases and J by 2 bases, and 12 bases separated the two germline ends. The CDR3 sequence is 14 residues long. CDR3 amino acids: CASSFWSPPYEQYF. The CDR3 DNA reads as TGTGCCAGCAGTTTTTGGAGCCCGCCCTACGAGCAGTACTTC.